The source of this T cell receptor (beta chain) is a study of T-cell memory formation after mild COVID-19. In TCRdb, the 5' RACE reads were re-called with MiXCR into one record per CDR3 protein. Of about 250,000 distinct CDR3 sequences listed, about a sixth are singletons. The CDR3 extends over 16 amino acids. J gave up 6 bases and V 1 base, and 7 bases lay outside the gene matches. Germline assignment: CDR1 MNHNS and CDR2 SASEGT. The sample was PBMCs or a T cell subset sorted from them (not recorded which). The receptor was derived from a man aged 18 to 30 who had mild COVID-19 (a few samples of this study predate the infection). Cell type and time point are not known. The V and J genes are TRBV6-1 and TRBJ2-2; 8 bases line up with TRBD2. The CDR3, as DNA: TGTGCCAGCAGTGAAGGGGGTAGCGGGGACGCCGGGGAGCTGTTTTTT. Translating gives CASSEGGSGDAGELFF.